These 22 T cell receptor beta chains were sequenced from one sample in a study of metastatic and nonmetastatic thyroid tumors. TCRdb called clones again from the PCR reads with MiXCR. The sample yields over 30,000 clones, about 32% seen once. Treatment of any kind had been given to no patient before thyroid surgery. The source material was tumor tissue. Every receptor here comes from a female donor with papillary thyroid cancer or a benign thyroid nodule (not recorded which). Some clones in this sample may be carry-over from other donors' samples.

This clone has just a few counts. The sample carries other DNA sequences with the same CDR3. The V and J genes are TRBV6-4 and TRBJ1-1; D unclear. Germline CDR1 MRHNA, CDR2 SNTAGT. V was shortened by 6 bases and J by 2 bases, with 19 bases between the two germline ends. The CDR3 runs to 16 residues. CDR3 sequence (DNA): TGTGCCAGCAGCCCAAGCCTCCCGGGCCCTAACACTGAAGCTTTCTTT. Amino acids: CASSPSLPGPNTEAFF.

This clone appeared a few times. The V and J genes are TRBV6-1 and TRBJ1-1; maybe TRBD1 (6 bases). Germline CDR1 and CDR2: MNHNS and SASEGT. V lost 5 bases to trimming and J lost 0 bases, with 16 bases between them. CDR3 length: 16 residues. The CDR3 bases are TGTGCCAGCAGTAGGACAGTGGCTGTCATGAACACTGAAGCTTTCTTT. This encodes CASSRTVAVMNTEAFF.

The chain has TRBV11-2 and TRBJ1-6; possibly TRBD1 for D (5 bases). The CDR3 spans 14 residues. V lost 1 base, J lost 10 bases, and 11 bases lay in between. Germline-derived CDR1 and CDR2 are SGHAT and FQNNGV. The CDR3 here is CASSLVGAGSPLHF. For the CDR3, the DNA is TGTGCCAGCAGCTTAGTAGGGGCAGGATCACCCCTCCACTTT.

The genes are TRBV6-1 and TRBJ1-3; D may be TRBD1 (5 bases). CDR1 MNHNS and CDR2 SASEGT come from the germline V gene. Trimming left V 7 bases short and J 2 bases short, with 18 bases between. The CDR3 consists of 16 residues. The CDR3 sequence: CASIPSGLFAGNTIYF. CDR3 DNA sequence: TGTGCCAGCATTCCCTCAGGGTTATTCGCTGGAAACACCATATATTTT.

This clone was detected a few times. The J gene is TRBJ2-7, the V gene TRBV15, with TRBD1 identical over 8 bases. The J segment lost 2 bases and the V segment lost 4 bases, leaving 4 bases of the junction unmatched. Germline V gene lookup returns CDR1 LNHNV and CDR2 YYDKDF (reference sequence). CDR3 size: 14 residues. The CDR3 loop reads CATSKDRGPYEQYF. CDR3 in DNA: TGTGCCACCAGCAAAGACAGGGGACCCTACGAGCAGTACTTC.

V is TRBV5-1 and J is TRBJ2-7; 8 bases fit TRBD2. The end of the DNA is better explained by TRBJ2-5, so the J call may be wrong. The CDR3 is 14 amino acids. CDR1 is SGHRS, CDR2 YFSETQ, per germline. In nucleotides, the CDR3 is TGCGCCAGCAGTTCCGGGGGGGCTCAAGAGACCCAGTACTTC. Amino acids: CASSSGGAQETQYF.

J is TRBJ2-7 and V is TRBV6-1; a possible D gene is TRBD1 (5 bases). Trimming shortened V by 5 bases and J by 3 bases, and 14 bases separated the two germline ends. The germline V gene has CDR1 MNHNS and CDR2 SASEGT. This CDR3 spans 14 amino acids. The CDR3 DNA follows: TGTGCCAGCAGTAGGGGTTCGGCGGACTACGAGCAGTACTTC. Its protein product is CASSRGSADYEQYF.

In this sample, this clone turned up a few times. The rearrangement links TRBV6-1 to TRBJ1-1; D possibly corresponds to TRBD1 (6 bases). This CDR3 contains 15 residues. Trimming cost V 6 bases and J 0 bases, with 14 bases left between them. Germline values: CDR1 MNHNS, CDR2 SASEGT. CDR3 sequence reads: CASRPYGQLNTEAFF. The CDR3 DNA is TGTGCCAGCAGGCCCTACGGACAGCTGAACACTGAAGCTTTCTTT.

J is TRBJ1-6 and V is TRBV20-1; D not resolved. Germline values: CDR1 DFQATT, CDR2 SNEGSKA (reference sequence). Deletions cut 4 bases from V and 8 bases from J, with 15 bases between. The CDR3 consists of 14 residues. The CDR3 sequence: CSANPRGRDSPLHF. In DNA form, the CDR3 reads TGCAGTGCTAACCCTCGCGGGAGGGATTCACCCCTCCACTTT.

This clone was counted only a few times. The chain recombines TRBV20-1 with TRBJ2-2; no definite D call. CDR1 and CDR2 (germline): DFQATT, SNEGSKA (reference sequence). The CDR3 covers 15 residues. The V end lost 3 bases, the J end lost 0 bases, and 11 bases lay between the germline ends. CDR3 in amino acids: CSASGLNTNTGELFF. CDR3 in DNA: TGCAGTGCTAGCGGGTTAAACACGAACACCGGGGAGCTGTTTTTT.

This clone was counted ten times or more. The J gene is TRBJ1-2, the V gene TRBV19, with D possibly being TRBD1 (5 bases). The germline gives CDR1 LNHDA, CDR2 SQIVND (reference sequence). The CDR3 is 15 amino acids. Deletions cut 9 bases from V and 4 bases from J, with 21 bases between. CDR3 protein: CASKGLDGTGYGYTF. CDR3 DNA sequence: TGTGCCAGCAAGGGGCTGGACGGGACGGGCTATGGCTACACCTTC.

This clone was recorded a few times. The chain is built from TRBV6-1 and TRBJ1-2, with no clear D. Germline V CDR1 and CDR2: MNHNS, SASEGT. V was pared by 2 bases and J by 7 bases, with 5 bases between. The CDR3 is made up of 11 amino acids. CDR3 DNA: TGTGCCAGCAGTGAAAAAAGTGGCTACACCTTC. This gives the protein CASSEKSGYTF.

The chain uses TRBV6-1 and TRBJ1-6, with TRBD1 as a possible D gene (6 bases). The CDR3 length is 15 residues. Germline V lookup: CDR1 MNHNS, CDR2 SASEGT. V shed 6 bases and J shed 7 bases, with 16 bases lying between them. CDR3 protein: CASRSLVTGNSPLHF. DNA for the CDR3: TGTGCCAGCAGGTCCCTTGTTACAGGGAATTCACCCCTCCACTTT.

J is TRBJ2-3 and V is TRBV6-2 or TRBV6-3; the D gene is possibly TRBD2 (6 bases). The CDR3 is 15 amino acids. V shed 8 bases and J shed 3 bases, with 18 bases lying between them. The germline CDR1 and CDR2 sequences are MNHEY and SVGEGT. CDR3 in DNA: TGTGCCAGCCGCAGGGAATGGAGGGAAACAGATACGCAGTATTTT. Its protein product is CASRREWRETDTQYF.

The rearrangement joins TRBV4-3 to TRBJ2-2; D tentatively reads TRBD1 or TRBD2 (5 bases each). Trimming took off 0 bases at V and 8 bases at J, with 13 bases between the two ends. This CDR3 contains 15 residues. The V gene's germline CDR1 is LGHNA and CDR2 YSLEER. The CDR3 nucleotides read TGCGCCAGCAGCCAAGAATGGGGGAAACCTGGGGAGCTGTTTTTT. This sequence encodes CASSQEWGKPGELFF.

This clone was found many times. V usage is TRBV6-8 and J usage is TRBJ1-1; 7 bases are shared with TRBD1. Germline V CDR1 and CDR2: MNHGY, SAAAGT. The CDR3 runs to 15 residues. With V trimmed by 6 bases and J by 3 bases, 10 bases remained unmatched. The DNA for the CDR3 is TGTGCCAGCAGGAACCAGACAGGGCCGGACACTGAAGCTTTCTTT. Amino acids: CASRNQTGPDTEAFF.

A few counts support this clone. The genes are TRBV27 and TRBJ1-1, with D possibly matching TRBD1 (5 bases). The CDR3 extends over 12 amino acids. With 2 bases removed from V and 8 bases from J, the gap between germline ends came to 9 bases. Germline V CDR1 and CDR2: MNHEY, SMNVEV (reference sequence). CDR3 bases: TGTGCCAGCAGTTTAGTGGGGGGGGAAGCTTTCTTT. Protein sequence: CASSLVGGEAFF.

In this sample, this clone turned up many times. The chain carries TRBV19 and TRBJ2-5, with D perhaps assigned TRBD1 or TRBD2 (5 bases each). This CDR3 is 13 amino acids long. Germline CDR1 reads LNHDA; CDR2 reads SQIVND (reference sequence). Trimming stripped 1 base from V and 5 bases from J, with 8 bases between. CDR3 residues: CASSIGDGETQYF. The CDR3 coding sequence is TGTGCCAGTAGTATAGGGGACGGGGAGACCCAGTACTTC. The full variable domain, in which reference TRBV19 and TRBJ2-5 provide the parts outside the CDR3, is DGGITQSPKYLFRKEGQNVTLSCEQNLNHDAMYWYRQDPGQGLRLIYYSQIVNDFQKGDIAEGYSVSREKKESFPLTVTSAQKNPTAFYLCASSIGDGETQYFGPGTRLLVL.

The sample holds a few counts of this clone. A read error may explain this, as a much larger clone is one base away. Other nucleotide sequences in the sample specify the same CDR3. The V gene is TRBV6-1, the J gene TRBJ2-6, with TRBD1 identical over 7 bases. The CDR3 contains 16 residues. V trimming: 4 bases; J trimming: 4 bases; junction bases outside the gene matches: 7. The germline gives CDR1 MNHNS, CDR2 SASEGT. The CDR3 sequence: CASSAGQVAGANVLTF. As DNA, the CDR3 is TGTGCCAGCAGTGCCGGACAGGTCGCAGGGGCCAACGTCCTGACTTTC.

The CDR3, as DNA: TGCGCCAGCAGCCAAGAGTCCTGGTCGGGCTACGAGCAGTACTTC. This codes for CASSQESWSGYEQYF. The rearrangement joins TRBV4-1 to TRBJ2-7; D not resolved. This CDR3 comprises 15 residues. V lost 0 bases, J lost 3 bases, and 12 bases lay in between. The germline V gene encodes CDR1 MGHRA and CDR2 YSYEKL.

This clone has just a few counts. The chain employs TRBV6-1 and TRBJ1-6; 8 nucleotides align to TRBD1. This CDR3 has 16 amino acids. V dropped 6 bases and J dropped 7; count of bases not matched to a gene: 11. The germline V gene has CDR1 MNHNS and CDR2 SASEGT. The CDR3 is CASRLILGQVNSPLHF. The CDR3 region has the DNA TGTGCCAGCAGACTTATTTTGGGACAGGTCAATTCACCCCTCCACTTT.

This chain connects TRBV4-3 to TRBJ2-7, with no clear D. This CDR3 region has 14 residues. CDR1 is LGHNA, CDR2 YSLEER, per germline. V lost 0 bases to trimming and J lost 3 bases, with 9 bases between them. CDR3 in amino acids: CASSQDLRSYEQYF. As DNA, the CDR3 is TGCGCCAGCAGCCAAGATTTAAGGAGCTACGAGCAGTACTTC.